Listed below are T cell receptor beta chains from one sample, sequenced in a study of blood T cell repertoires in COVID-19. The assay was immunoSEQ multiplex PCR, and TCRdb's table has in-frame clones only and misses some. The table lists approximately 250,000 clones, approximately 86% of them singletons. The sequenced material came from peripheral blood. The receptors were sampled from a woman aged 55-75 years with COVID-19, enrolled during active disease. The CDR3 runs from the conserved cysteine through the conserved F or W. A D gene is named only where the DNA matches it firmly. Clone size is stated in some rows and not others, as once, few, many or a class when expanded.

>TRBV29-1|TRBJ1-5|NA|NA
TGCAGCGCCAGGGGAGGGGTCGGTCAGCCCCAGCATTTT
CSARGGVGQPQHF
>TRBV7-9|TRBJ1-4|NA|NA
TGTGCCAGCAGCTTACTAGTTGGTGAAAAACTGTTTTTT
CASSLLVGEKLFF
>TRBV10-3|TRBJ2-5|TRBD2|NA
TGTGCCATCAGTGAGTCAGGTAGCGGGAGGGAGACCCAGTACTTC
CAISESGSGRETQYF
>TRBV20-1|TRBJ1-2|NA|NA
TGCAGTGCTAGAAGCAACTATGGCTACACCTTC
CSARSNYGYTF
>TRBV27|TRBJ2-1|NA|NA
TGTGCCAGCGGTGATTTTCGCGTTGAGCAGTTCTTC
CASGDFRVEQFF
>TRBV5-1|TRBJ2-2|TRBD1|NA
TGCGCCAGCAGCTTCCGGGACAGCAACACCGGGGAGCTGTTTTTT
CASSFRDSNTGELFF
>TRBV7-2|TRBJ1-2|TRBD1|few
TGTGCCAGCAGCCCTCGGACAGGGGGTGGCTACACCTTC
CASSPRTGGGYTF
>TRBV2|TRBJ1-5|NA|once
TGTGCCAGCAGTAGGGAGATACTCAATCAGCCCCAGCATTTT
CASSREILNQPQHF
>TRBV5-1|TRBJ1-2|NA|NA
TGCGCCAGCAGCTTGGATGGGCAGGGCGGCTATGGCTACACCTTC
CASSLDGQGGYGYTF
>TRBV5-1|TRBJ1-3|TRBD1|NA
TGCGCCAGCAGCGGGGGACAGGGGCCTGGAAACACCATATATTTT
CASSGGQGPGNTIYF
>TRBV7-8|TRBJ1-5|NA|many
TGTGCCAGCAGCTTAGAGGAGGGGCGCGATCAGCCCCAGCATTTT
CASSLEEGRDQPQHF
>TRBV6-6|TRBJ2-3|TRBD1|NA
TGTGCCAGCACCCCACGAGGACAGGGTACAGATACGCAGTATTTT
CASTPRGQGTDTQYF
>TRBV7-6|TRBJ2-2|NA|NA
TGTGCCAGCAGCTTAACGGGAAACACCGGGGAGCTGTTTTTT
CASSLTGNTGELFF
>TRBV11-2|TRBJ2-2|TRBD2|NA
TGTGCCAGCAGCTTACGCCTAGCGGCCACCGGGGAGCTGTTTTTT
CASSLRLAATGELFF
>TRBV5-6|TRBJ1-6|NA|NA
TGTGCCAGCAGCTTGCGGTCGGGGGGCGGAGGGTCACCCCTCCACTTT
CASSLRSGGGGSPLHF
>TRBV6-5|TRBJ2-5|NA|NA
TGTGCCAGCAGCAAAACAGGACTATTCCAAGAGACCCAGTACTTC
CASSKTGLFQETQYF
>TRBV28|TRBJ2-1|TRBD2|NA
TGTGCCAGCAGACTGGGACTAGCCCCCATCAATGAGCAGTTCTTC
CASRLGLAPINEQFF
>TRBV7-2|TRBJ1-5|NA|once
TGTGCCAGCAGCGGACGGGATTATCAGCCCCAGCATTTT
CASSGRDYQPQHF
>TRBV19|TRBJ1-1|TRBD1|NA
TGTGCCAGTAGTTTAATTCATCAAGGGGGCCCCACTGAAGCTTTCTTT
CASSLIHQGGPTEAFF
>TRBV27|TRBJ2-7|TRBD1|NA
TGTGCCAGCAGTTTAGGTACACAGGGGGGTAATCTGGTGCAGTACTTC
CASSLGTQGGNLVQYF
>TRBV7-2|TRBJ1-4|NA|once
TGTGCCAGCAGCTTAGGAGTACAGTCAACTAATGAAAAACTGTTTTTT
CASSLGVQSTNEKLFF
>TRBV30|TRBJ2-1|NA|NA
TGTGCCTGGAGCCCACTCAGGGATGAGCAGTTCTTC
CAWSPLRDEQFF
>TRBV5-1|TRBJ2-5|NA|NA
TGCGCCAGCAGCATCGACGGAGGGCCCGGGACCCAGTACTTC
CASSIDGGPGTQYF